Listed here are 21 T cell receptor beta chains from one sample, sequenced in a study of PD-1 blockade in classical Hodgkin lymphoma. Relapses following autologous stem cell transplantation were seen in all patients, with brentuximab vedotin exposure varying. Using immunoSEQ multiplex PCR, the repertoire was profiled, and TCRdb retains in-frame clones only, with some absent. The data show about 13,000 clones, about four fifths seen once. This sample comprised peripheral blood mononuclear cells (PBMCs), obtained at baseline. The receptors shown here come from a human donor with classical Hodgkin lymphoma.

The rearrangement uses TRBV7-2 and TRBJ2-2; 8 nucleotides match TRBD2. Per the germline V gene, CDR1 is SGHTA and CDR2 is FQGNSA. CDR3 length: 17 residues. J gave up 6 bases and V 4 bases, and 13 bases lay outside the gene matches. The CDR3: CASSSPRGGRSAGELFF. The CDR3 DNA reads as TGTGCCAGCAGCTCCCCCCGGGGCGGGAGGTCGGCCGGGGAGCTGTTTTTT.

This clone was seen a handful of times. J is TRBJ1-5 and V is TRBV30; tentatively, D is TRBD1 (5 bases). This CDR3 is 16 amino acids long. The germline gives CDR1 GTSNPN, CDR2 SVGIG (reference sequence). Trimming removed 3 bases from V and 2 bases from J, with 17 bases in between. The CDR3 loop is CAWRATGGGGNQPQHF. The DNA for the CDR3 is TGTGCCTGGAGGGCAACTGGGGGGGGTGGCAATCAGCCCCAGCATTTT.

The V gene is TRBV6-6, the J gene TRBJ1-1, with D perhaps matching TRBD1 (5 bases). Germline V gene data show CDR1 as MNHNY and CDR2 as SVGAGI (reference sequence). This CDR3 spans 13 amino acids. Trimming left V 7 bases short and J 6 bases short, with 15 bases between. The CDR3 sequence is CASNSRVGAEAFF. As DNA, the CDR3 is TGTGCCAGCAATTCCAGGGTGGGGGCTGAAGCTTTCTTT.

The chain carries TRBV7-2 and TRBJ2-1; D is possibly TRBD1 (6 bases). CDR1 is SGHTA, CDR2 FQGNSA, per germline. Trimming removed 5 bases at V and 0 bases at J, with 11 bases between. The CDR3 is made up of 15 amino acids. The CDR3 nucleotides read TGTGCCAGCAGCGATCAGGGGAGCTCCTACAATGAGCAGTTCTTC. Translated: CASSDQGSSYNEQFF. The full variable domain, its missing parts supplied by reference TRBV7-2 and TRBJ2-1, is GAGVSQSPSNKVTEKGKDVELRCDPISGHTALYWYRQSLGQGLEFLIYFQGNSAPDKSGLPSDRFSAERTGGSVSTLTIQRTQQEDSAVYLCASSDQGSSYNEQFFGPGTRLTVL.

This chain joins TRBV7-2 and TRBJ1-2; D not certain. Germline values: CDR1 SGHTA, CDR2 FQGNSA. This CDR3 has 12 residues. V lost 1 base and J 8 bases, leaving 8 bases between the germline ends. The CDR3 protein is CASSLEAGGYTF. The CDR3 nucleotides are TGTGCCAGCAGCTTAGAGGCGGGCGGCTACACCTTC.

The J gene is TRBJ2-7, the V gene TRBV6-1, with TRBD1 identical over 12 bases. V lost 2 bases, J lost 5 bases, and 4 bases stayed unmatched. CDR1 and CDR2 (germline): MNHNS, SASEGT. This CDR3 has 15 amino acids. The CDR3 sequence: CASSETGTGGDEQYV. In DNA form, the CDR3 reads TGTGCCAGCAGTGAAACGGGGACAGGGGGCGACGAGCAGTACGTC.

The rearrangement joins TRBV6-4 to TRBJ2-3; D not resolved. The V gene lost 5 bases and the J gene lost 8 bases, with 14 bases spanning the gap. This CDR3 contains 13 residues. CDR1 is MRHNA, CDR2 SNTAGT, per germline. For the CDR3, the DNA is TGTGCCAGCAGTCCCCAGGCGCCGGGTACGCAGTATTTT. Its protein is CASSPQAPGTQYF.

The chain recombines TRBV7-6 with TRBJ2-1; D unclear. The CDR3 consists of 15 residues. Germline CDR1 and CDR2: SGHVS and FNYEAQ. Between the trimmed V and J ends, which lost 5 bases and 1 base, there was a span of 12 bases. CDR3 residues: CASSPVKGSYNEQFF. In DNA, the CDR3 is TGTGCCAGCAGCCCTGTTAAGGGTTCCTACAATGAGCAGTTCTTC. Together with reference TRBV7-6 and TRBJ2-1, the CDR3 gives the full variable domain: GAGVSQSPRYKVTKRGQDVALRCDPISGHVSLYWYRQALGQGPEFLTYFNYEAQQDKSGLPNDRFSAERPEGSISTLTIQRTEQRDSAMYRCASSPVKGSYNEQFFGPGTRLTVL.

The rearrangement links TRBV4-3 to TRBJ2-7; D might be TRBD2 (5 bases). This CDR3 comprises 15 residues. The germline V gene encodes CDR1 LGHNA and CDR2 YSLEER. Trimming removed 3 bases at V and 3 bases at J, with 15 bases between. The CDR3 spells CASSQSLWEIYEQYF. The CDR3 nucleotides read TGCGCCAGCAGCCAGTCCCTTTGGGAGATCTACGAGCAGTACTTC.

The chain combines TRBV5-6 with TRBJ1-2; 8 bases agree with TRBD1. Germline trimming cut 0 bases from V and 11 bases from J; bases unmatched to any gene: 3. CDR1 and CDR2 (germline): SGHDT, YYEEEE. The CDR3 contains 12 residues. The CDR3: CASSLGDRSYTF. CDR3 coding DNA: TGTGCCAGCAGCTTGGGGGACAGGAGTTACACCTTC.

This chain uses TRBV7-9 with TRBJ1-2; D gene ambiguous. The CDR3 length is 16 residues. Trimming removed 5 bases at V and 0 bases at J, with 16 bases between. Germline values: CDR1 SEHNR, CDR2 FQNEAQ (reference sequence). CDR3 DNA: TGTGCCAGCAGCCCTGCGGCCCTAGGAACTAACTATGGCTACACCTTC. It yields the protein CASSPAALGTNYGYTF. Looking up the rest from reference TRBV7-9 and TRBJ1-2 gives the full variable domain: DTGVSQNPRHKITKRGQNVTFRCDPISEHNRLYWYRQTLGQGPEFLTYFQNEAQLEKSRLLSDRFSAERPKGSFSTLEIQRTEQGDSAMYLCASSPAALGTNYGYTFGSGTRLTVV.

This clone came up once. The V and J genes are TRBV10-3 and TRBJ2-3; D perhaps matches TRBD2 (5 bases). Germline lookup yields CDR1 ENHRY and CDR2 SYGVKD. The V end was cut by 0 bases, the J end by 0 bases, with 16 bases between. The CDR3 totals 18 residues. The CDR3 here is CAISESVSERTSTDTQYF. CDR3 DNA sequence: TGTGCCATCAGTGAGTCAGTGAGTGAGAGGACTAGCACAGATACGCAGTATTTT.

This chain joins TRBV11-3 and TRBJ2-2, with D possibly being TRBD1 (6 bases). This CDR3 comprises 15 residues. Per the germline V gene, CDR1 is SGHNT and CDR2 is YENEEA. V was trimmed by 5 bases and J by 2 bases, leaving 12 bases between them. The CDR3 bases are TGTGCCAGCAGCCGAACCGGGACAAACACCGGGGAGCTGTTTTTT. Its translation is CASSRTGTNTGELFF.

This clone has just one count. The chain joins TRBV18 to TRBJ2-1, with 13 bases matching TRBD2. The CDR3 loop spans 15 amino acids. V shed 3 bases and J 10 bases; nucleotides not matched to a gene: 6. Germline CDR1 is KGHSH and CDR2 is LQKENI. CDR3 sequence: CASSPGLAGTLEQFF. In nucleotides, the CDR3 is TGTGCCAGCTCACCGGGACTAGCGGGGACTCTGGAGCAGTTCTTC.

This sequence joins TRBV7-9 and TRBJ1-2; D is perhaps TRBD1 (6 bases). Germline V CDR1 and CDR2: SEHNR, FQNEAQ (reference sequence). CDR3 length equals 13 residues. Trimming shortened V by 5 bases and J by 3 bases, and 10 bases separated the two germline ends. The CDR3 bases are TGTGCCAGCAGCCTGGCAGGGGACTATGGCTACACCTTC. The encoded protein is CASSLAGDYGYTF. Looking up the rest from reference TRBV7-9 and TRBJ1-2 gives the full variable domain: DTGVSQNPRHKITKRGQNVTFRCDPISEHNRLYWYRQTLGQGPEFLTYFQNEAQLEKSRLLSDRFSAERPKGSFSTLEIQRTEQGDSAMYLCASSLAGDYGYTFGSGTRLTVV.

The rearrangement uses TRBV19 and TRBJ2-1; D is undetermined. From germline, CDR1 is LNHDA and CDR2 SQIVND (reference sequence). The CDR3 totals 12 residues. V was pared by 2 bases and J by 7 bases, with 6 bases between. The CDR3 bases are TGTGCCAGTAGTATATGGGCAAATGAGCAGTTCTTC. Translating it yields CASSIWANEQFF.

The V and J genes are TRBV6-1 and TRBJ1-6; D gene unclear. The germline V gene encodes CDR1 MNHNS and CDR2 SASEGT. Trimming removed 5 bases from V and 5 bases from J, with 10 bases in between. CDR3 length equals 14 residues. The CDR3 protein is CASSYTGNNSPLHF. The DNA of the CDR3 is TGTGCCAGCAGTTATACGGGAAATAATTCACCCCTCCACTTT.

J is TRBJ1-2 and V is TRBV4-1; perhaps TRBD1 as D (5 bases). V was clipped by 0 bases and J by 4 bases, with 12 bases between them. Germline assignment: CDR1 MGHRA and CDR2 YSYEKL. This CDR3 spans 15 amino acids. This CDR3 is CASSQEPGQGYGYTF. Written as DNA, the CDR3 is TGCGCCAGCAGCCAAGAACCGGGGCAGGGCTATGGCTACACCTTC.

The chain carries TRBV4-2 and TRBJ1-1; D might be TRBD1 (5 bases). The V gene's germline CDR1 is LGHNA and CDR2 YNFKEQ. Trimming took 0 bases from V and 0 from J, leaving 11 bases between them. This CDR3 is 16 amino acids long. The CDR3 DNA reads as TGTGCCAGCAGCCAAGATGGGGGTTTTTTGAACACTGAAGCTTTCTTT. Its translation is CASSQDGGFLNTEAFF.

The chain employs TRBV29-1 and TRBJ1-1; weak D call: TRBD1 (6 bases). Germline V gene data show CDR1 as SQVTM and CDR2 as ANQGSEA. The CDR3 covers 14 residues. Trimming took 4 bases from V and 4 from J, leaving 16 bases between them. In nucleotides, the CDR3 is TGCAGCGTTGGAATAGGGGGGCGAGGCACTGAAGCTTTCTTT. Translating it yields CSVGIGGRGTEAFF.

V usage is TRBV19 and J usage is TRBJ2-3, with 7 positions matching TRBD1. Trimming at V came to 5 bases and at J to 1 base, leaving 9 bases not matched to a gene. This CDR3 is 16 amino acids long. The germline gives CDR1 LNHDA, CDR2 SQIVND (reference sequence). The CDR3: CASSGNRQGGTDTQYF. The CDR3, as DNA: TGTGCCAGTAGTGGAAACCGACAGGGCGGCACAGATACGCAGTATTTT. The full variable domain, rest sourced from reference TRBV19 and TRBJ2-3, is DGGITQSPKYLFRKEGQNVTLSCEQNLNHDAMYWYRQDPGQGLRLIYYSQIVNDFQKGDIAEGYSVSREKKESFPLTVTSAQKNPTAFYLCASSGNRQGGTDTQYFGPGTRLTVL.